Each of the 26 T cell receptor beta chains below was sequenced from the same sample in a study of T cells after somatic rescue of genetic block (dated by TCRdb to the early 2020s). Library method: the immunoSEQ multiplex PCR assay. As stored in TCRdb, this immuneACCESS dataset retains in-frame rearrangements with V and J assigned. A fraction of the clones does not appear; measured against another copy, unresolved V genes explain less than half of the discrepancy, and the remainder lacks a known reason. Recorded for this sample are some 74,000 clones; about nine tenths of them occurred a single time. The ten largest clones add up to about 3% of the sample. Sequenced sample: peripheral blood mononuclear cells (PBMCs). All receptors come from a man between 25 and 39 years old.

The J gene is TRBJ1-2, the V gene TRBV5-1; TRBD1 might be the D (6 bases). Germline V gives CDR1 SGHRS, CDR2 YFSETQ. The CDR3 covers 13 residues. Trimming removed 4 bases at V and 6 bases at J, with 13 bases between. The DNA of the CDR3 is TGCGCCAGCAGCGGGATGGGGGCCAATGGCTACACCTTC. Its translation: CASSGMGANGYTF.

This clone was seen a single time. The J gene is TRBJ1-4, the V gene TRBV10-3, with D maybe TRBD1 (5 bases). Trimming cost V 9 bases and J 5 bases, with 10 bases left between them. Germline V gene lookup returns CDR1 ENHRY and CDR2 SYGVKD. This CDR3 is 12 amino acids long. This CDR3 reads CAIQDGNEKLFF. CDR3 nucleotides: TGTGCCATACAGGACGGGAATGAAAAACTGTTTTTT.

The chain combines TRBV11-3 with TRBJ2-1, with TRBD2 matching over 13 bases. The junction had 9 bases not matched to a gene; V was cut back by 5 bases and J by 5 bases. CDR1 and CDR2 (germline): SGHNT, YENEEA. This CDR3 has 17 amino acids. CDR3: CASSRTSGSPRDNEQFF. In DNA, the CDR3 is TGTGCCAGCAGCCGGACTAGCGGGAGTCCTAGGGACAATGAGCAGTTCTTC.

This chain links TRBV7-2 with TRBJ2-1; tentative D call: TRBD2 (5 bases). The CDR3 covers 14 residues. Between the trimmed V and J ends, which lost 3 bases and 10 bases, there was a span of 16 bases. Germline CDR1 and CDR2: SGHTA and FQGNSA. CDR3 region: CASSLKVKVAEQFF. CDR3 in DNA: TGTGCCAGCAGCTTGAAGGTTAAGGTAGCGGAGCAGTTCTTC.

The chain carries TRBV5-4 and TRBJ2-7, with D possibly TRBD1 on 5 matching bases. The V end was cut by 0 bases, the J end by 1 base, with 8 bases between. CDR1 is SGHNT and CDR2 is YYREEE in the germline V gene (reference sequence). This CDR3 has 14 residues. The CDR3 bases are TGTGCCAGCAGCTTGGCTCCAGGGTCCTACGAGCAGTACTTC. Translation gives CASSLAPGSYEQYF. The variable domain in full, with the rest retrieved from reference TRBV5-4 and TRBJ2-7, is ETGVTQSPTHLIKTRGQQVTLRCSSQSGHNTVSWYQQALGQGPQFIFQYYREEENGRGNFPPRFSGLQFPNYSSELNVNALELDDSALYLCASSLAPGSYEQYFGPGTRLTVT.

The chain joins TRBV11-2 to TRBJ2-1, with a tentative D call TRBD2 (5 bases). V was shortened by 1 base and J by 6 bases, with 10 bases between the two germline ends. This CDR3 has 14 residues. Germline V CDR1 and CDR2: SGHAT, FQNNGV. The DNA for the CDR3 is TGTGCCAGCAGCTTAGGCGTAGGGAGCAATGAGCAGTTCTTC. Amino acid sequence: CASSLGVGSNEQFF.

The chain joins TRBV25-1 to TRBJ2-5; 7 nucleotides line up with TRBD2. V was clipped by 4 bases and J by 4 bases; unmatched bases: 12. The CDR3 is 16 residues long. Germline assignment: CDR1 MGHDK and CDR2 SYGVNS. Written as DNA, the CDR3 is TGTGCCAGCAGTGGTCACGGAGGCGGGAGCCCAGAGACCCAGTACTTC. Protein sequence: CASSGHGGGSPETQYF.

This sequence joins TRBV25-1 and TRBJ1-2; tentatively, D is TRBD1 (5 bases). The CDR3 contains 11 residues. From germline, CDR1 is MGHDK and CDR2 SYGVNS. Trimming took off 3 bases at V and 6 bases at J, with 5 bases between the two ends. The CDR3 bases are TGTGCCAGCAGTGAGGGGCATGGCTACACCTTC. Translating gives CASSEGHGYTF.

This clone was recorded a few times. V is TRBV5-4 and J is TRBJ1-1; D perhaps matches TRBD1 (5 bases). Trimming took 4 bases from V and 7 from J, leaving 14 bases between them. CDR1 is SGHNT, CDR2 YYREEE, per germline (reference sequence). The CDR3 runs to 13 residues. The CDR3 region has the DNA TGTGCCAGCAGCAAACTAGGAGGGGTTGAAGCTTTCTTT. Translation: CASSKLGGVEAFF.

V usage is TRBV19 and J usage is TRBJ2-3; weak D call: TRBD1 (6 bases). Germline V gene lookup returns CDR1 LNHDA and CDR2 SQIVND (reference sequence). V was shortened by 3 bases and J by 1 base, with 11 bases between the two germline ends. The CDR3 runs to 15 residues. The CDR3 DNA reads TGTGCCAGTAGTATCAACAGGGCCCGCACAGATACGCAGTATTTT. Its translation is CASSINRARTDTQYF.

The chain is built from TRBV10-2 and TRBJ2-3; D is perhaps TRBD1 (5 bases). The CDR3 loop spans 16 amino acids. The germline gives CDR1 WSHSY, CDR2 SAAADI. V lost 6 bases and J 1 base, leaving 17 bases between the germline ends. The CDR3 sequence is CASRIDVGLGTDTQYF. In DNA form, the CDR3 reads TGCGCCAGCAGGATCGACGTGGGGCTTGGCACAGATACGCAGTATTTT.

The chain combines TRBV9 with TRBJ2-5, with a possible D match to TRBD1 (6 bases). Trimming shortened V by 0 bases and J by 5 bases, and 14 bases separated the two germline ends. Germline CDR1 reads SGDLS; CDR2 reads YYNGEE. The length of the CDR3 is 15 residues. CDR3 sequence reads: CASSVEGRGSETQYF. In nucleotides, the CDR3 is TGTGCCAGCAGCGTAGAAGGCAGGGGATCGGAGACCCAGTACTTC.

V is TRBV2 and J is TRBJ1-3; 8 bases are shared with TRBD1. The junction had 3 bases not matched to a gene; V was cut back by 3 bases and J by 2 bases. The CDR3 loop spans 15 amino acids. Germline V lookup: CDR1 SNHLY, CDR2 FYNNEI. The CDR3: CASSEDRVAGNTIYF. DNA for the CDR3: TGTGCCAGCAGTGAGGACAGGGTCGCTGGAAACACCATATATTTT.

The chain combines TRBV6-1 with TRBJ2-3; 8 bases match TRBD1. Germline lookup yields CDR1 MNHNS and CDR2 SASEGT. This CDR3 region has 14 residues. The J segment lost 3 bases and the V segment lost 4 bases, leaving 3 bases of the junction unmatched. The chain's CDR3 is CASSADRGTDTQYF. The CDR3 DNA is TGTGCCAGCAGTGCAGACAGGGGTACAGATACGCAGTATTTT.

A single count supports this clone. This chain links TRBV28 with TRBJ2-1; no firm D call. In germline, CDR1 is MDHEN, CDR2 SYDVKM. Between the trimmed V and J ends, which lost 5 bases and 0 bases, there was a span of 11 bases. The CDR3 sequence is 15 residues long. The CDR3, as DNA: TGTGCCAGCAGTATCAGGCGGAGCTCCTACAATGAGCAGTTCTTC. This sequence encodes CASSIRRSSYNEQFF.

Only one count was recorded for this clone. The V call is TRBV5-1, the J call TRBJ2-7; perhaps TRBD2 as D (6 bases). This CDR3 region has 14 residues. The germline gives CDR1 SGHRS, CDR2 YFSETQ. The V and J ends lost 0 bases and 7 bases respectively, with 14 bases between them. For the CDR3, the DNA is TGCGCCAGCAGCTTGGTCGGAGGGCCTGATGAGCAGTACTTC. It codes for CASSLVGGPDEQYF.

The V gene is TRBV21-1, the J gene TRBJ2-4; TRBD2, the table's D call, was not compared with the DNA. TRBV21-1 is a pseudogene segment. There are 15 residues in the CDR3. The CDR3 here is CASSVIGAAKNIQYF. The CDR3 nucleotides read TGTGCCAGCAGCGTGATAGGAGCCGCCAAAAACATTCAGTACTTC.

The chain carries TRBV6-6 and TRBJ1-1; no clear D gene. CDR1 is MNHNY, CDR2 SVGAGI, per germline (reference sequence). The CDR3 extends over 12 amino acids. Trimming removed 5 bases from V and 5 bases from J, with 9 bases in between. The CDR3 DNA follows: TGTGCCAGCAGTAACGGGATTACTGAAGCTTTCTTT. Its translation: CASSNGITEAFF.

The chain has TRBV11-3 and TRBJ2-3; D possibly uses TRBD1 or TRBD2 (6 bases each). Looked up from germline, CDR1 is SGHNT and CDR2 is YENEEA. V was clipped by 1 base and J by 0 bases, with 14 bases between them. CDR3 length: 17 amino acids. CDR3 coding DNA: TGTGCCAGCAGCTTAGGACTGGGGGGCCCTAGCACAGATACGCAGTATTTT. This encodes CASSLGLGGPSTDTQYF.

In DNA, the CDR3 is TGCGCCAGCAAGCTGGACAAGAACACTGAAGCTTTCTTT. Its translation: CASKLDKNTEAFF. The chain is built from TRBV5-1 and TRBJ1-1; possible D gene TRBD1, 5 bases. The germline V and J ends were trimmed by 6 bases and 1 base, with 10 bases remaining between them. CDR1 SGHRS and CDR2 YFSETQ come from the germline V gene. The CDR3 is 13 amino acids.

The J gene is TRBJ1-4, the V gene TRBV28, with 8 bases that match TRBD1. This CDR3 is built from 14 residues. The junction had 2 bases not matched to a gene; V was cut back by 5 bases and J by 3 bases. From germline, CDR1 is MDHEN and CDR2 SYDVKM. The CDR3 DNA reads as TGTGCCAGCAGTATACAGGGGGCTAATGAAAAACTGTTTTTT. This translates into CASSIQGANEKLFF.

The CDR3, as DNA: TGTGCCAGCAGCTTGGCGGACAGGGGGCCTCAGCCCCAGCATTTT. Translation: CASSLADRGPQPQHF. This chain joins TRBV5-5 and TRBJ1-5; 11 bases are a match to TRBD1. After removal of 0 bases from V and 6 bases from J, the junction contained 2 bases not matched to a gene. The CDR3 spans 15 residues. In germline, CDR1 is SGHKS, CDR2 YYEKEE (reference sequence).

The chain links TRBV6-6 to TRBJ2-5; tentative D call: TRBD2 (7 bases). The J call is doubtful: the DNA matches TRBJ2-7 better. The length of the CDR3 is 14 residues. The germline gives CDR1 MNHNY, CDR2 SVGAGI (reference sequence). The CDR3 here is CASSLGGGGYEQYF. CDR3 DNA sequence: TGTGCCAGCAGCTTAGGGGGAGGGGGTTACGAGCAGTACTTC.

In DNA form, the CDR3 reads TGTGCCAGCAGCTTAAAAGGCAGCTCTGGGGCCAACGTCCTGACTTTC. This sequence encodes CASSLKGSSGANVLTF. The chain combines TRBV7-3 with TRBJ2-6; D is undetermined. V dropped 1 base and J dropped 0 bases, with 7 bases sitting between them. Germline V lookup: CDR1 SGHTA, CDR2 FQGTGA. This CDR3 region has 16 residues.

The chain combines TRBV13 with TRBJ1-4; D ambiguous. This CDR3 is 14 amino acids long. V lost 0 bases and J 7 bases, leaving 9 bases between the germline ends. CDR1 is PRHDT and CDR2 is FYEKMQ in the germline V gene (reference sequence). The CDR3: CASSLGLDGEKLFF. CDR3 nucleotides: TGTGCCAGCAGCTTAGGCCTGGACGGTGAAAAACTGTTTTTT.

As DNA, the CDR3 is TGCGCCAGCAGCCAAGAGGTGGACAGGGACTACGAGCAGTACTTC. Protein sequence: CASSQEVDRDYEQYF. The gene calls are TRBV4-1 and TRBJ2-7; 8 nucleotides line up with TRBD1. After removal of 0 bases from V and 3 bases from J, the junction contained 4 bases not matched to a gene. CDR1 is MGHRA and CDR2 is YSYEKL in the germline V gene. The CDR3 is 15 amino acids.